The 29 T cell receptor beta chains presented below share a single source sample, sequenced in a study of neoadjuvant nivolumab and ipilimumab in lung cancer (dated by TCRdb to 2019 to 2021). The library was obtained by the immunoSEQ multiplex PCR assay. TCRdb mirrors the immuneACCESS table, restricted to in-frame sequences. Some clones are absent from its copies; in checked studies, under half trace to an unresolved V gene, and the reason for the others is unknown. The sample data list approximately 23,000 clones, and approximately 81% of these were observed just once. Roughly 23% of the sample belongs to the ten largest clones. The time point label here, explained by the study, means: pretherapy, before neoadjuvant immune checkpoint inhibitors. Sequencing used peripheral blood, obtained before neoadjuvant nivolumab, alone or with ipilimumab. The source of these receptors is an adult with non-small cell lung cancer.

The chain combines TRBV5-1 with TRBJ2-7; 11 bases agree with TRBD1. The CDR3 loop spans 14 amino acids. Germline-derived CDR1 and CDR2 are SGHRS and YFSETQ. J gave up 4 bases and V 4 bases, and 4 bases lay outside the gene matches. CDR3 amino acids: CASSEDRGPYEQYF. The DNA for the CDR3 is TGCGCCAGCAGCGAGGACAGGGGGCCTTACGAGCAGTACTTC.

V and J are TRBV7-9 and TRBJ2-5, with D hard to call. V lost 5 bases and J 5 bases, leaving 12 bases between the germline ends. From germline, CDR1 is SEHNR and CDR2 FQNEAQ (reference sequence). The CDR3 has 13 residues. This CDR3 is CASSLKLEETQYF. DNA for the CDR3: TGTGCCAGCAGCCTAAAGTTGGAGGAGACCCAGTACTTC.

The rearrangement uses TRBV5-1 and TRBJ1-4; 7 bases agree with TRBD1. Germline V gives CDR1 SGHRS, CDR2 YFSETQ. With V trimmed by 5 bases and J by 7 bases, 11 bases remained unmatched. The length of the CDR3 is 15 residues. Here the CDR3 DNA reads TGCGCCAGCAGTAGGTACGGGACAGCGGGTGAAAAACTGTTTTTT. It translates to CASSRYGTAGEKLFF. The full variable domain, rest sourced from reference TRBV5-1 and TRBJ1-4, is KAGVTQTPRYLIKTRGQQVTLSCSPISGHRSVSWYQQTPGQGLQFLFEYFSETQRNKGNFPGRFSGRQFSNSRSEMNVSTLELGDSALYLCASSRYGTAGEKLFFGSGTQLSVL.

CDR3 in DNA: TGCGCCAGCAGCCAAGGGGCTAGCGGGAGGGATACGCAGTATTTT. Translation gives CASSQGASGRDTQYF. This chain connects TRBV4-1 to TRBJ2-3, with 11 bases fitting TRBD2. Germline V gene sequence: CDR1 MGHRA, CDR2 YSYEKL. V shed 1 base and J 6 bases; nucleotides not matched to a gene: 3. There are 15 residues in the CDR3.

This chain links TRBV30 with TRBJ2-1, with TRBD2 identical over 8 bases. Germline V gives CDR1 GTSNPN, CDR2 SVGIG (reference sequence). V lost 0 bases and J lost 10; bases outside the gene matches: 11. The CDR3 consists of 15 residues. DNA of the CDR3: TGTGCCTGGAGTGTAAGCCTAGCGGGCTGGGGGGAGCAGTTCTTC. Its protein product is CAWSVSLAGWGEQFF.

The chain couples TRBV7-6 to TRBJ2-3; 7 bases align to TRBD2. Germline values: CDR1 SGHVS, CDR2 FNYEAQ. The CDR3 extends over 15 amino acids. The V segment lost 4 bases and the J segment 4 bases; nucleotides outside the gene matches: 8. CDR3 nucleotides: TGTGCCAGCAGCTCCTCGGCGGGAGTGTCAGATACGCAGTATTTT. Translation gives CASSSSAGVSDTQYF. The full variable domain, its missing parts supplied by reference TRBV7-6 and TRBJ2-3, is GAGVSQSPRYKVTKRGQDVALRCDPISGHVSLYWYRQALGQGPEFLTYFNYEAQQDKSGLPNDRFSAERPEGSISTLTIQRTEQRDSAMYRCASSSSAGVSDTQYFGPGTRLTVL.

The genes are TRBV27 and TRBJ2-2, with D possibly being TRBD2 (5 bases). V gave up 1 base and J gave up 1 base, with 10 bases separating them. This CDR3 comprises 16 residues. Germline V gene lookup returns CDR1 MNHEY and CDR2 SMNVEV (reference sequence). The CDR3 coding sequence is TGTGCCAGCAGTTTATACGGGGTAGGGAACACCGGGGAGCTGTTTTTT. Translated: CASSLYGVGNTGELFF.

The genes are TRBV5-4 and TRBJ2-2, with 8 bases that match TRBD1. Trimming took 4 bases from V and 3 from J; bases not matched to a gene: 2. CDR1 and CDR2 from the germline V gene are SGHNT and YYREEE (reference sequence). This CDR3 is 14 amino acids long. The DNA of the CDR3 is TGTGCCAGCAGCCGGGGACAGGACACCGGGGAGCTGTTTTTT. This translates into CASSRGQDTGELFF.

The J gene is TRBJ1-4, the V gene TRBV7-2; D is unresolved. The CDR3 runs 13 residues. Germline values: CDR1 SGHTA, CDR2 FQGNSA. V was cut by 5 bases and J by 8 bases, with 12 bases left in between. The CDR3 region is CASSGGPGEKLFF. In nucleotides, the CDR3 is TGTGCCAGCAGCGGAGGACCCGGAGAAAAACTGTTTTTT.

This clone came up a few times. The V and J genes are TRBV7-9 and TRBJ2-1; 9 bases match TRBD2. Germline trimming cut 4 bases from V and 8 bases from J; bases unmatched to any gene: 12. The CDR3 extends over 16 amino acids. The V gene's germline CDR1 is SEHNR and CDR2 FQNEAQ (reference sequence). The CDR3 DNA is TGTGCCAGCAGCTCGGGCGCCTTAGCGGGAGTGGATGAGCAGTTCTTC. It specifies CASSSGALAGVDEQFF.

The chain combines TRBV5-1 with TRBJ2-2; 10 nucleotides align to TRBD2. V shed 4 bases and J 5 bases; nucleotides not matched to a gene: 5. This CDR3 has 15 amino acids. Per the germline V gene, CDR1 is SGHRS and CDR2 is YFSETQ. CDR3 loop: CASSVELAGTGELFF. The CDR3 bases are TGCGCCAGCAGCGTTGAACTAGCGGGAACCGGGGAGCTGTTTTTT.

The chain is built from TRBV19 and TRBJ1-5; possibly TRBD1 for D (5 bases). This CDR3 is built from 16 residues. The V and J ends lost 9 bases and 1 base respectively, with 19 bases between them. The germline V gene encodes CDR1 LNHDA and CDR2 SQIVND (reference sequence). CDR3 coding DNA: TGTGCCAGCGGGGGGAATTGGGGGGAAAGCAATCAGCCCCAGCATTTT. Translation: CASGGNWGESNQPQHF. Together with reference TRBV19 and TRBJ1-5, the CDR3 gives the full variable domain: DGGITQSPKYLFRKEGQNVTLSCEQNLNHDAMYWYRQDPGQGLRLIYYSQIVNDFQKGDIAEGYSVSREKKESFPLTVTSAQKNPTAFYLCASGGNWGESNQPQHFGDGTRLSIL.

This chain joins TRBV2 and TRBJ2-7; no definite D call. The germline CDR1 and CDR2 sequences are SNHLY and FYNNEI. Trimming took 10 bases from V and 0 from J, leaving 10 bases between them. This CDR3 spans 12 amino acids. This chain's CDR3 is CATGPSSYEQYF. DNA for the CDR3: TGTGCCACTGGACCTAGCTCCTACGAGCAGTACTTC.

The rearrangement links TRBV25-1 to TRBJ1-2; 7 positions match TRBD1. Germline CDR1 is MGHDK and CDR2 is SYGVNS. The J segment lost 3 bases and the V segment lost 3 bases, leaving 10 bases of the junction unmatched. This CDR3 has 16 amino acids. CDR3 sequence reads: CASSEQGGVEYYGYTF. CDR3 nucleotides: TGTGCCAGCAGTGAGCAAGGGGGCGTAGAATACTATGGCTACACCTTC.

The CDR3 DNA reads TGTGCCAGCAGCCCACAGTCCTCCGGGGAGCTGTTTTTT. It codes for CASSPQSSGELFF. The V and J genes are TRBV11-3 and TRBJ2-2; D gene unclear. Trimming pared 5 bases from V and 6 bases from J, leaving 10 bases between. Per germline, CDR1 SGHNT and CDR2 YENEEA. CDR3 length equals 13 residues.

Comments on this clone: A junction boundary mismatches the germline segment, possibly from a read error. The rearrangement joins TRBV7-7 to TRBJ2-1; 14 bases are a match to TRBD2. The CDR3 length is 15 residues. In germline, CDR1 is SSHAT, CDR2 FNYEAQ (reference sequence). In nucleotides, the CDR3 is TGTGCTAGCAGCTCGGGACTAGCGGGAGTAGTTGAGCAGTTCTTC. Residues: CASSSGLAGVVEQFF.

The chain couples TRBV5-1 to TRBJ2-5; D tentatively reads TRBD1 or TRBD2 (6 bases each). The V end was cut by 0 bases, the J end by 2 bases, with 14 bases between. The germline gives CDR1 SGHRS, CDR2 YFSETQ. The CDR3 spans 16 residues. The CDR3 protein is CASSLGQGGGQETQYF. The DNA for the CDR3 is TGCGCCAGCAGCTTGGGTCAAGGAGGGGGACAAGAGACCCAGTACTTC.

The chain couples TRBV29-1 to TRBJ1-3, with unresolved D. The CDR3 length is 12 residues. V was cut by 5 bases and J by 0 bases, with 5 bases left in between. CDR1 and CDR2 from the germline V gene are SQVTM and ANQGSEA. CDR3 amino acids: CSVLLSGNTIYF. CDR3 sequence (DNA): TGCAGCGTTTTACTCTCTGGAAACACCATATATTTT.

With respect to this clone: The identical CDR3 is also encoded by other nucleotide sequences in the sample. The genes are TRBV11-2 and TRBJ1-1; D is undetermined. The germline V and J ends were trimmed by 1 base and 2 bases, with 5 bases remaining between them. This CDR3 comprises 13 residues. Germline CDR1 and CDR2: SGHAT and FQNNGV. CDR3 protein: CASSLGLNTEAFF. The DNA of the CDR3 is TGTGCCAGCAGCTTAGGCCTCAACACTGAAGCTTTCTTT.

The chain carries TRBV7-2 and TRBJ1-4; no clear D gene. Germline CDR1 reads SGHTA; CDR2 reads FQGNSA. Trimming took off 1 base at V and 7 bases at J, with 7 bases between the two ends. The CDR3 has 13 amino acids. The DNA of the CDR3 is TGTGCCAGCAGCTTAGACGGAGGTGAAAAACTGTTTTTT. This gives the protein CASSLDGGEKLFF.

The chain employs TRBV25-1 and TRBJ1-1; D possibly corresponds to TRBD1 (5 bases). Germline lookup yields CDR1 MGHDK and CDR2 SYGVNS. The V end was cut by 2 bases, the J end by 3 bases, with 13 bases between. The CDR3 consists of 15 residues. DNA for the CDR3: TGTGCCAGCAGTGAAGGCGGGGGAAGGGACACTGAAGCTTTCTTT. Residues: CASSEGGGRDTEAFF.

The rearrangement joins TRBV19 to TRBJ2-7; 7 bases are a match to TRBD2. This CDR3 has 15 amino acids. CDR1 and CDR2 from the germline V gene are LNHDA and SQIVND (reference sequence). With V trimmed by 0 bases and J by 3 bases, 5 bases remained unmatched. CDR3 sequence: CASSIEAGPFYEQYF. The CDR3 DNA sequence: TGTGCCAGTAGTATAGAAGCGGGACCATTCTACGAGCAGTACTTC.

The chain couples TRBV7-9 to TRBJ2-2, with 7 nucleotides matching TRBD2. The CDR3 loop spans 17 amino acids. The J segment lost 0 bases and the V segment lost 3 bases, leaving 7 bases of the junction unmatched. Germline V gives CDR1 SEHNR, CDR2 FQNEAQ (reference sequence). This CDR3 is CASSLGWGGSNTGELFF. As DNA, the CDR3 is TGTGCCAGCAGCTTGGGATGGGGAGGGTCGAACACCGGGGAGCTGTTTTTT.

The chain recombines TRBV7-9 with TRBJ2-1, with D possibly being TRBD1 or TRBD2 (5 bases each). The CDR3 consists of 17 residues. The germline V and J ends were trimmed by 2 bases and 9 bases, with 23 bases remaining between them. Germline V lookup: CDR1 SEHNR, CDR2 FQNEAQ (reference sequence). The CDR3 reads CASSLIPGPDKLPEQFF. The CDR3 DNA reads TGTGCCAGCAGCTTAATCCCGGGACCGGACAAGCTGCCTGAGCAGTTCTTC.

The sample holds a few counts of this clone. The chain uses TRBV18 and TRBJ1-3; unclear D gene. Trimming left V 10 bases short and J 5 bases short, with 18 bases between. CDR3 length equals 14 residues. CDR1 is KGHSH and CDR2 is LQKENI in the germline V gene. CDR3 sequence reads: CATSADALRNTIYF. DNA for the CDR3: TGTGCCACCTCCGCGGACGCCCTTAGAAACACCATATATTTT.

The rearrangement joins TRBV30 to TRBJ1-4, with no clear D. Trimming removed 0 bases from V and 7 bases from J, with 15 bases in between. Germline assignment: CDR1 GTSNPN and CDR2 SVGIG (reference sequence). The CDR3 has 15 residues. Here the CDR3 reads CAWSVGEPVGEKLFF. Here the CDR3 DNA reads TGTGCCTGGAGTGTAGGAGAACCGGTCGGTGAAAAACTGTTTTTT. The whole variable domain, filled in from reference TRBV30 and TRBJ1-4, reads SQTIHQWPATLVQPVGSPLSLECTVEGTSNPNLYWYRQAAGRGLQLLFYSVGIGQISSEVPQNLSASRPQDRQFILSSKKLLLSDSGFYLCAWSVGEPVGEKLFFGSGTQLSVL.

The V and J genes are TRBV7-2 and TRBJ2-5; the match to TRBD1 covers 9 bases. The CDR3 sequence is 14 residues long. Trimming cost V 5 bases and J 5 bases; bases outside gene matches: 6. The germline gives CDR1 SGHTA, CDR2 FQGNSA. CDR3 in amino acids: CASSPQTGGETQYF. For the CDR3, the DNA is TGTGCCAGCAGCCCTCAGACAGGGGGGGAGACCCAGTACTTC.

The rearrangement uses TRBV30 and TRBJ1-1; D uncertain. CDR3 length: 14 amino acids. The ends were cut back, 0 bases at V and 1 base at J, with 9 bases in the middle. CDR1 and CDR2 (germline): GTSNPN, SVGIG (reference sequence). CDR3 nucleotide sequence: TGTGCCTGGAGTGTTGGGGTGAAGAACACTGAAGCTTTCTTT. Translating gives CAWSVGVKNTEAFF.

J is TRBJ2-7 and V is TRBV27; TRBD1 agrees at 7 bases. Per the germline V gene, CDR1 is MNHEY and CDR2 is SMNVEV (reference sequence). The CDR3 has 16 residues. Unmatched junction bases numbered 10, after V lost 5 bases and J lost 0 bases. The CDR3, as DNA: TGTGCCAGCAGTCCCCAGACAGGGTTGAGCTCCTACGAGCAGTACTTC. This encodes CASSPQTGLSSYEQYF.